This TCR beta chain originates from a study of T cells in localized non-small cell lung cancer. Findings and caveats of the study: Among the tissues sampled, uninvolved adjacent lung had the highest T cell clonality, above tumor. Sequencing involved a lone tumor region, leaving heterogeneity possible. Greater blood T cell density accompanied longer overall survival.

Comments on this clone: The antigen is not known.

With 4 bases removed from V and 4 bases from J, the gap between germline ends came to 14 bases. This CDR3 is built from 15 residues. The germline gives CDR1 MNHEY, CDR2 SVGAGI. Here immunoSEQ multiplex PCR was the method, and the copy in TCRdb shows in-frame clones only, minus some. This sample has 70,000 to 95,000 clones, with around 90% found just once. Source: PBMCs, taken before any cancer treatment. The clonotype comes from a woman aged 35-75 years with stage II squamous cell lung carcinoma. The gene calls are TRBV6-5 and TRBJ1-3; tentative D call: TRBD1 (6 bases). In nucleotides, the CDR3 is TGTGCCAGCAGTTCCTCCGCGGGGGGCGGAAACACCATATATTTT. This encodes CASSSSAGGGNTIYF.